Detailed here is one T cell receptor (beta chain). This clone was found a few times. Its antigen is unknown. No clone much larger than this one lies a single base away; base qualities are absent. This specimen's time point label, interpreted: baseline before first vaccination. Vaccinee samples were obtained from the UK trials COV001 and COV002, which included a single-blind randomized controlled phase 2/3 trial of AZD1222 (ChAdOx1 nCoV-19) in healthy adults. For TCRbeta chain sequencing, PBMC samples from trial participants were taken at day 0 and at day 28 after the second dose. The sample belongs to a study of T cell responses to AZD1222 COVID-19 vaccine (dated by TCRdb to 2020 to 2023). A note on the overall study: AZD1222 recipients given second doses at about 4 weeks or at about 12 weeks were pooled, since spike-specific TCR depth and breadth were not found to differ between the two schedules. TCR sequencing was performed for roughly 250 trial participants, of whom about 200 were given two doses of AZD1222 and some 26 were given two doses of MenACWY control vaccine. Trial participants were enrolled into age subgroups of 18-55, 56-69 and 70-plus years, which contained around 150, 28 and 57 TCR-sequenced participants, respectively.

The CDR3 measures 15 amino acids from cysteine to phenylalanine. Solely the CDR3 DNA is kept, with 45 bases framed from the first base. From the germline V gene, CDR1 is LGHNA and CDR2 is YSLEER. Here V drops 1 base and J drops 9 bases, and the junction holds 4 bases not matched to any gene. The CDR3 regions of human TCRbeta chains were analyzed by immunosequencing. The paper's data handling went like this. TCRs in the repertoires were compared against a reference library of SARS-CoV-2-specific TCRs that had been generated with the MIRA antigen-specificity platform. Breadth was defined as the fraction of unique TCRs that were SARS-CoV-2-associated. Depth was defined as the fraction of total T cells that were SARS-CoV-2-associated. Using the MIRA data, each spike-specific TCR was mapped to the spike region that the TCR reacts to and placed in a CD4 or CD8 class. Log10-transformed breadth and depth values were compared by one-way ANOVA with Sidak's multiple comparisons tests. The source is immuneACCESS, and TCRdb retained only in-frame sequences with V and J called. Part of the clones is not carried over; for the studies checked, unresolved V genes explain less than half of this, and the remainder is unexplained. D and trimming come from the DNA, and the V and J calls and clone size come from that table. This sample lists tens of thousands of clones; 83% were detected once. The ten largest make up over 40% of the sample.

The investigation overall reported the following: Most participants were white British and females outnumbered males, and the authors suggested that clonal diversity may have been underestimated. The vaccine-associated CD4 TCRs covered the entire spike protein, and the dominant responses fell in regions 160-218 and 743-854. A significant rise in spike-specific TCR breadth and depth was observed after two AZD1222 doses relative to day 0 and relative to MenACWY recipients. Because no samples from the day 14 peak response were available, repertoires could be characterized only after the peak T cell response. Epitopes outside the regions mutated in the B.1.351 and B.1.1.7 variants were reportedly recognized by nearly half of the unique spike-specific TCRs. Conclusions about previously exposed vaccinees were limited because only a handful of AZD1222 recipients were SARS-CoV-2 seropositive at baseline. The 56-69-year group was small, and its depth increase did not reach significance, likely because of low power.

The sequence was collected from an adult in good health. This material consisted of peripheral blood, taken on day 0 of AZD1222 vaccination. This sequence uses TRBV4-3 and TRBJ1-6; 9 central bases correspond to TRBD1. The nucleotide sequence reads TGCGCCAGCAGCCAAGCCACAGGGGGCAGTTCACCCCTCCACTTT. It codes for CASSQATGGSSPLHF.